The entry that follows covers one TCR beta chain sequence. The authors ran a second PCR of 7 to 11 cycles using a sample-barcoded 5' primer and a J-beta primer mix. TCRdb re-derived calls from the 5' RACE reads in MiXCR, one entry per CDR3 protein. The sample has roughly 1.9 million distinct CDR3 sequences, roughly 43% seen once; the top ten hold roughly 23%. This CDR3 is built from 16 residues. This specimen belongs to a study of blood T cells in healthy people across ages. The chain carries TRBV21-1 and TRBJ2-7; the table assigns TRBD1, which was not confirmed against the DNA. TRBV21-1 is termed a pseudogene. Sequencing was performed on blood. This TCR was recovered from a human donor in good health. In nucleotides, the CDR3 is TGTGCCAGCAGCAAAGTAGTAAGGGGGCCCCCCTACGAGCAGTACTTC. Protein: CASSKVVRGPPYEQYF.